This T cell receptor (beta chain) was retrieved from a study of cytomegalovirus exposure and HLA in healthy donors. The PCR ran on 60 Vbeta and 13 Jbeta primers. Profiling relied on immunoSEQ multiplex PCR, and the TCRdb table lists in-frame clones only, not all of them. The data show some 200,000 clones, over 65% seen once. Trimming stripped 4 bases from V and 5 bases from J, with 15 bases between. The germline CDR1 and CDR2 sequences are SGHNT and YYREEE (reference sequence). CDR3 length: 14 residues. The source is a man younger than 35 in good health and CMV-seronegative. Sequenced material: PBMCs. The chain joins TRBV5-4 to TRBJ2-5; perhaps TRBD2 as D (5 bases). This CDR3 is CASSLPGITETQYF. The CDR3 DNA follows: TGTGCCAGCAGCCTGCCCGGGATAACGGAGACCCAGTACTTC.